Following are 3 T cell receptor beta chains from one sample sequenced in a study of shared clonotypes between healthy human individuals. Assay used: immunoSEQ multiplex PCR; TCRdb lists only in-frame clones, some missing. This table holds approximately 2.1 million clones, 93% found once. The specimen was naive CD4+ T cells from PBMCs. Sample subset: CD45RA+ positively selected. The receptor source for this set is a man aged 18 to 30 in good health. Some clones in this sample may be carry-over from other donors' samples.

V is TRBV10-1 and J is TRBJ1-2; tentative D call: TRBD1 (6 bases). The CDR3 contains 14 residues. Trimming took off 0 bases at V and 4 bases at J, with 9 bases between the two ends. Germline V lookup: CDR1 WNHNN, CDR2 SYGVQD (reference sequence). CDR3 residues: CASSESGQSYGYTF. CDR3 nucleotides: TGCGCCAGCAGTGAGTCCGGACAGAGCTATGGCTACACCTTC.

The chain employs TRBV7-2 and TRBJ1-1; possible D gene TRBD1, 5 bases. The CDR3 sequence is 15 residues long. CDR1 is SGHTA, CDR2 FQGNSA, per germline. The V gene lost 1 base and the J gene lost 1 base, with 10 bases spanning the gap. In DNA, the CDR3 is TGTGCCAGCAGCTTAGTTGGACAACAGAACACTGAAGCTTTCTTT. Protein product: CASSLVGQQNTEAFF.

As DNA, the CDR3 is TGTGCCAGCTCACCACCTGGACAAATCATTCAGTACTTC. It is translated as CASSPPGQIIQYF. This rearrangement joins TRBV18 to TRBJ2-4; weak D call: TRBD1 (5 bases). The germline V and J ends were trimmed by 0 bases and 9 bases, with 9 bases remaining between them. The CDR3 is 13 amino acids. Germline V gene sequence: CDR1 KGHSH, CDR2 LQKENI.